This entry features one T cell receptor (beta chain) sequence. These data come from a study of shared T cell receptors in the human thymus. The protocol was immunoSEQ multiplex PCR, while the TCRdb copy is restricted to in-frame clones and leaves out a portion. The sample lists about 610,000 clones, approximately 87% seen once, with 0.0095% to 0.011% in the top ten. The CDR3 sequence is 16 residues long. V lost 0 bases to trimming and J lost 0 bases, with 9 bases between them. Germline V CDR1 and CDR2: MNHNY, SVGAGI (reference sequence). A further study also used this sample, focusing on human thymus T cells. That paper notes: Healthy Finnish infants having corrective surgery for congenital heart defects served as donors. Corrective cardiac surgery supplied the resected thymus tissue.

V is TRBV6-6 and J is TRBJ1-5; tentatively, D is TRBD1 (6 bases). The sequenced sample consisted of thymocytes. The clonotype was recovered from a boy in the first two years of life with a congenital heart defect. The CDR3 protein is CASSYSRGYSNQPQHF. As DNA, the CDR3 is TGTGCCAGCAGTTACTCGAGGGGGTATAGCAATCAGCCCCAGCATTTT.